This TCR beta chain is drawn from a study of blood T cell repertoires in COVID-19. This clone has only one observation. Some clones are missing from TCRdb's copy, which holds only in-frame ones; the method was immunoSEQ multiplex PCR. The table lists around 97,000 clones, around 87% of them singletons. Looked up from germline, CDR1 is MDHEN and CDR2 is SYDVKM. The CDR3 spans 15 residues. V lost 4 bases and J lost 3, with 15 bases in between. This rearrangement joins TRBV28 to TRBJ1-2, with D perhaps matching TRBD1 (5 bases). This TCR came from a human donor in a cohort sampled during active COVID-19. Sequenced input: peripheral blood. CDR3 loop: CASSSPQGFDYGYTF. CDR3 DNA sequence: TGTGCCAGCAGTTCGCCTCAGGGTTTCGACTATGGCTACACCTTC.